The 28 T cell receptor beta chains listed next were all sequenced from one sample in a study of cytomegalovirus exposure and HLA in healthy donors. A multiplex PCR was run with 60 Vbeta primers and 13 Jbeta primers. Clones were read by immunoSEQ multiplex PCR, and TCRdb kept only the in-frame ones, dropping some. The sample gives about 160,000 clones, roughly four fifths of which show up once; around 3.1% is in the top ten. The sample taken for sequencing was PBMCs. These receptors all stem from a woman in her 40s in good health and CMV-seronegative.

V usage is TRBV15 and J usage is TRBJ2-3, with TRBD1 as a possible D gene (6 bases). Trimming stripped 3 bases from V and 0 bases from J, with 19 bases between. Germline CDR1 and CDR2: LNHNV and YYDKDF (reference sequence). The CDR3 runs to 18 residues. The CDR3: CATSSLWTDLTSTDTQYF. CDR3 DNA sequence: TGTGCCACCAGCAGCCTATGGACAGATCTAACTAGCACAGATACGCAGTATTTT.

The chain carries TRBV18 and TRBJ1-5; 10 nucleotides line up with TRBD1. CDR1 is KGHSH, CDR2 LQKENI, per germline. V lost 4 bases and J lost 2; bases outside the gene matches: 2. CDR3 length: 15 residues. For the CDR3, the DNA is TGTGCCAGCTCACAGGGGACAGGGGGCAATCAGCCCCAGCATTTT. This codes for CASSQGTGGNQPQHF.

This chain joins TRBV5-1 and TRBJ2-1; tentative D call: TRBD1 (6 bases). Trimming took 3 bases from V and 9 from J, leaving 19 bases between them. The CDR3 is made up of 15 amino acids. The germline CDR1 and CDR2 sequences are SGHRS and YFSETQ. The CDR3 region has the DNA TGCGCCAGCAGCTCGGGACAAGGGTCCAACGCTGAGCAGTTCTTC. Translating gives CASSSGQGSNAEQFF.

J is TRBJ2-7 and V is TRBV9, with D perhaps TRBD2 (5 bases). This CDR3 region has 15 residues. V was trimmed by 1 base and J by 6 bases, leaving 17 bases between them. CDR1 and CDR2 (germline): SGDLS, YYNGEE. CDR3 in amino acids: CASSVTGNYPSEQYF. CDR3 bases: TGTGCCAGCAGCGTAACGGGGAACTACCCTAGCGAGCAGTACTTC.

The gene calls are TRBV27 and TRBJ2-1, with D possibly being TRBD1 (5 bases). This CDR3 region has 14 residues. V was pared by 2 bases and J by 12 bases, with 17 bases between. From germline, CDR1 is MNHEY and CDR2 SMNVEV (reference sequence). CDR3 DNA sequence: TGTGCCAGCAGTTTACCAGGACAAAAGGCTGGGCAGTTCTTC. Its protein product is CASSLPGQKAGQFF.

The V and J genes are TRBV28 and TRBJ1-5; maybe TRBD1 (5 bases). Germline lookup yields CDR1 MDHEN and CDR2 SYDVKM. V lost 7 bases to trimming and J lost 7 bases, with 17 bases between them. The CDR3 totals 14 residues. CDR3 sequence: CASTVGGVGQPQHF. DNA of the CDR3: TGTGCCAGCACCGTCGGGGGGGTAGGGCAGCCCCAGCATTTT.

V and J are TRBV18 and TRBJ1-6; 7 bases agree with TRBD1. This CDR3 contains 16 residues. V lost 3 bases to trimming and J lost 2 bases; unmatched junction nucleotides: 4. Looked up from germline, CDR1 is KGHSH and CDR2 is LQKENI. The CDR3 region is CASSPIGQAYNSPLHF. The DNA of the CDR3 is TGTGCCAGCTCACCGATCGGACAGGCCTATAATTCACCCCTCCACTTT.

This clone was counted a single time. The chain employs TRBV11-2 and TRBJ2-3; 12 bases align to TRBD2. The germline gives CDR1 SGHAT, CDR2 FQNNGV. The length of the CDR3 is 14 residues. J lost 6 bases, V lost 5 bases, and 3 bases had no gene match. CDR3 nucleotides: TGTGCCAGCAGCCCTAGCGGGGGGGCGGATACGCAGTATTTT. The encoded protein is CASSPSGGADTQYF.

This clone was counted a single time. The chain is built from TRBV13 and TRBJ1-2; 8 nucleotides agree with TRBD1. The CDR3 has 17 residues. V was clipped by 4 bases and J by 0 bases; unmatched bases: 10. CDR1 and CDR2 (germline): PRHDT, FYEKMQ (reference sequence). The DNA for the CDR3 is TGTGCCAGCAGCTCTGACCCGGGACAGGCAGCTAACTATGGCTACACCTTC. This sequence encodes CASSSDPGQAANYGYTF. The full variable domain, rest sourced from reference TRBV13 and TRBJ1-2, is AAGVIQSPRHLIKEKRETATLKCYPIPRHDTVYWYQQGPGQDPQFLISFYEKMQSDKGSIPDRFSAQQFSDYHSELNMSSLELGDSALYFCASSSDPGQAANYGYTFGSGTRLTVV.

The chain carries TRBV14 and TRBJ2-1; D is unclear. Germline CDR1 SGHDN, CDR2 FVKESK. The CDR3 has 13 residues. The V end lost 0 bases, the J end lost 10 bases, and 10 bases lay between the germline ends. CDR3 sequence (DNA): TGTGCCAGCAGCCAAGATCAACGGCGGGAGCAGTTCTTC. Protein product: CASSQDQRREQFF.

The genes are TRBV7-9 and TRBJ1-1, with D unresolved. The germline V gene has CDR1 SEHNR and CDR2 FQNEAQ (reference sequence). This CDR3 comprises 12 residues. Deletions cut 3 bases from V and 4 bases from J, with 6 bases between. CDR3: CASSFPGTEAFF. The CDR3 coding sequence is TGTGCCAGCAGCTTCCCAGGCACTGAAGCTTTCTTT.

The V gene is TRBV27, the J gene TRBJ1-1, with D perhaps TRBD1 (5 bases). Germline V lookup: CDR1 MNHEY, CDR2 SMNVEV (reference sequence). The CDR3 length is 14 residues. V was shortened by 5 bases and J by 0 bases, with 10 bases between the two germline ends. CDR3 nucleotides: TGTGCCAGCAGTGTTGACAGATTGAACACTGAAGCTTTCTTT. Translating gives CASSVDRLNTEAFF.

This chain links TRBV7-3 with TRBJ2-2; TRBD2 agrees at 10 bases. The ends lost 5 bases at V and 5 bases at J; junction bases unmatched: 5. CDR3 size: 15 residues. From germline, CDR1 is SGHTA and CDR2 FQGTGA. This CDR3 reads CASSSRLAGTGELFF. Written as DNA, the CDR3 is TGTGCCAGCAGCAGCAGACTAGCGGGTACCGGGGAGCTGTTTTTT.

This clone has just a few counts. The V and J genes are TRBV5-1 and TRBJ1-6; D is ambiguous. Germline V gene lookup returns CDR1 SGHRS and CDR2 YFSETQ. The CDR3 length is 15 residues. With 1 base removed from V and 3 bases from J, the gap between germline ends came to 8 bases. CDR3 sequence (DNA): TGCGCCAGCAGCTTGCAGGCCCTCTATAATTCACCCCTCCACTTT. Protein: CASSLQALYNSPLHF.

The chain links TRBV13 to TRBJ2-5; TRBD1 aligns across 11 bases. Judging by the DNA end, TRBJ2-7 fits better; the J call may be wrong. The CDR3 sequence is 16 residues long. CDR1 and CDR2 from the germline V gene are PRHDT and FYEKMQ (reference sequence). DNA for the CDR3: TGTGCCAGCAGCCATCATCCCGGGACAGGGGGATACGAGCAGTACTTC. Protein: CASSHHPGTGGYEQYF.

This clone was seen a handful of times. The CDR3 sequence: CASSMGQRGDYEQYF. The CDR3 DNA follows: TGTGCCAGCAGCATGGGACAGCGGGGGGACTACGAGCAGTACTTC. The J gene is TRBJ2-7, the V gene TRBV5-4, with 9 positions matching TRBD2. From germline, CDR1 is SGHNT and CDR2 YYREEE (reference sequence). The trim removed 4 bases at V and 3 bases at J, leaving 8 bases unmatched. The CDR3 runs to 15 residues.

The rearrangement uses TRBV6-5 and TRBJ1-1, with D tentatively TRBD1 (6 bases). Germline assignment: CDR1 MNHEY and CDR2 SVGAGI. The CDR3 has 13 amino acids. Trimming left V 6 bases short and J 1 base short, with 9 bases between. The CDR3 DNA is TGTGCCAGCAGAACGACAGGGAACACTGAAGCTTTCTTT. Translation gives CASRTTGNTEAFF.

The genes are TRBV10-3 and TRBJ2-7; D unclear. Trimming left V 2 bases short and J 3 bases short, with 11 bases between. The germline V gene has CDR1 ENHRY and CDR2 SYGVKD. This CDR3 has 14 amino acids. CDR3: CAISEGHGFYEQYF. CDR3 DNA sequence: TGTGCCATCAGTGAGGGTCACGGTTTCTACGAGCAGTACTTC.

A few counts support this clone. The chain has TRBV5-1 and TRBJ2-2; D remains unclear. The CDR3 covers 13 residues. Germline CDR1 is SGHRS and CDR2 is YFSETQ. With 4 bases removed from V and 6 bases from J, the gap between germline ends came to 10 bases. This CDR3 is CASSAISAGELFF. DNA of the CDR3: TGCGCCAGCAGCGCAATAAGCGCCGGGGAGCTGTTTTTT.

This clone has just one count. The chain has TRBV5-1 and TRBJ2-5, with D possibly TRBD2 on 5 matching bases. The V gene lost 0 bases and the J gene lost 5 bases, with 11 bases spanning the gap. The CDR3 spans 14 residues. From germline, CDR1 is SGHRS and CDR2 YFSETQ. CDR3 DNA sequence: TGCGCCAGCAGCTTGGCACCTGGCGGGGAGACCCAGTACTTC. This encodes CASSLAPGGETQYF.

The chain joins TRBV5-4 to TRBJ1-2; D perhaps matches TRBD1 (5 bases). The V end lost 1 base, the J end lost 4 bases, and 8 bases lay between the germline ends. Germline V lookup: CDR1 SGHNT, CDR2 YYREEE (reference sequence). The length of the CDR3 is 13 residues. The DNA of the CDR3 is TGTGCCAGCAGCTTGAGTCAGGGCTATGGCTACACCTTC. Its translation: CASSLSQGYGYTF.

This chain joins TRBV6-5 and TRBJ2-2; 8 bases are shared with TRBD1. The length of the CDR3 is 15 residues. Germline CDR1 is MNHEY and CDR2 is SVGAGI. V lost 4 bases and J lost 1; bases outside the gene matches: 2. Here the CDR3 reads CASSFDRGNTGELFF. In nucleotides, the CDR3 is TGTGCCAGCAGTTTCGACAGGGGGAACACCGGGGAGCTGTTTTTT.

The V gene is TRBV5-4, the J gene TRBJ2-7, with D possibly matching TRBD1 (6 bases). CDR3 length: 17 residues. The V gene lost 4 bases and the J gene lost 3 bases, with 23 bases spanning the gap. Germline CDR1 SGHNT, CDR2 YYREEE (reference sequence). CDR3 region: CASSPGAGSQGGYEQYF. The CDR3 region has the DNA TGTGCCAGCAGCCCCGGGGCTGGGAGCCAAGGGGGCTACGAGCAGTACTTC.

This sequence joins TRBV5-5 and TRBJ2-7; D is possibly TRBD1 (5 bases). Germline V lookup: CDR1 SGHKS, CDR2 YYEKEE (reference sequence). Trimming removed 3 bases at V and 4 bases at J, with 11 bases between. The CDR3 has 13 amino acids. CDR3 sequence (DNA): TGTGCCAGCAGCTGGCAGACAGCTTACGAGCAGTACTTC. Protein product: CASSWQTAYEQYF.

This clone was detected a few times. V is TRBV7-2 and J is TRBJ1-3; no clear D gene. The CDR3 is 17 residues long. CDR1 is SGHTA and CDR2 is FQGNSA in the germline V gene. V dropped 0 bases and J dropped 0 bases, with 12 bases sitting between them. In nucleotides, the CDR3 is TGTGCCAGCAGCTTAGCCTCGAACGGAGACTCTGGAAACACCATATATTTT. Translated: CASSLASNGDSGNTIYF.

The J gene is TRBJ1-5, the V gene TRBV2; tentatively, D is TRBD1 (6 bases). Germline CDR1 SNHLY, CDR2 FYNNEI. The length of the CDR3 is 11 residues. V shed 7 bases and J shed 13 bases, with 14 bases lying between them. CDR3 bases: TGTGCCAGCACCCCCCCCGGACAGCAGCATTTT. This codes for CASTPPGQQHF.

This chain links TRBV7-3 with TRBJ1-1, with D tentatively TRBD1 (5 bases). Germline V gene sequence: CDR1 SGHTA, CDR2 FQGTGA. The CDR3 runs 14 residues. Between the trimmed V and J ends, which lost 1 base and 1 base, there was a span of 7 bases. CDR3 nucleotides: TGTGCCAGCAGCTTAATGGGGGGGAACACTGAAGCTTTCTTT. As protein: CASSLMGGNTEAFF. The variable domain in full, with the rest retrieved from reference TRBV7-3 and TRBJ1-1, is GAGVSQTPSNKVTEKGKYVELRCDPISGHTALYWYRQSLGQGPEFLIYFQGTGAADDSGLPNDRFFAVRPEGSVSTLKIQRTERGDSAVYLCASSLMGGNTEAFFGQGTRLTVV.

V and J are TRBV5-4 and TRBJ2-1, with D perhaps TRBD2 (5 bases). Germline V gives CDR1 SGHNT, CDR2 YYREEE (reference sequence). This CDR3 comprises 16 residues. Trimming pared 4 bases from V and 1 base from J, leaving 15 bases between. The CDR3: CASSRTGSKSYNEQFF. In nucleotides, the CDR3 is TGTGCCAGCAGCCGGACGGGGTCTAAGTCCTACAATGAGCAGTTCTTC.